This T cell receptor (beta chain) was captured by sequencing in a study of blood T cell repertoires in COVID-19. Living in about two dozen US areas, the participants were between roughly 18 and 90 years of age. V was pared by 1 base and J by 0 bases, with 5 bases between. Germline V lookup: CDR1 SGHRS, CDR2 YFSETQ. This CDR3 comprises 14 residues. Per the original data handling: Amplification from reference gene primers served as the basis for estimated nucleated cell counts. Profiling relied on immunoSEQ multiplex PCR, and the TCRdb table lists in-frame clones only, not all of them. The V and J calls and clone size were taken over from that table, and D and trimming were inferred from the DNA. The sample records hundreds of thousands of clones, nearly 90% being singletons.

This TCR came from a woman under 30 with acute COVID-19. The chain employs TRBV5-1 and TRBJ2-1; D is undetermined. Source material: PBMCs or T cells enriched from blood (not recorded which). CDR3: CASSLYSSYNEQFF. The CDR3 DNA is TGCGCCAGCAGCTTGTACAGCTCCTACAATGAGCAGTTCTTC.